Listed here are 11 T cell receptor beta chains from one sample, sequenced in a study of identical twins (dated by TCRdb to about 2016). Preparation of the library involved 5' RACE. Instrument on record: Illumina HiSeq 2000. TCRdb cleaned the public reads at Q25 with fastp, built clones with MiXCR and kept in-frame beta chains. Identical CDR3 protein sequences are pooled into one entry, listed with their most common genes and DNA. The sample table lists 540,000 or so distinct CDR3 sequences, around 22% of them with a count of one. The ten largest account for approximately 0.49% of the sample. In addition, the sample was reused for a study of yellow fever vaccine responses in identical twins.

Sample: CD4+ T cells sorted from blood. These receptors were taken from a young woman in good health.

The V gene is TRBV20-1, the J gene TRBJ2-5, with 13 positions matching TRBD2. CDR1 is DFQATT and CDR2 is SNEGSKA in the germline V gene (reference sequence). V dropped 3 bases and J dropped 1; count of bases not matched to a gene: 11. The CDR3 loop spans 18 amino acids. The CDR3 is CSASPTSGGPHTQETQYF. Written as DNA, the CDR3 is TGCAGTGCTAGCCCGACTAGCGGGGGGCCGCACACCCAAGAGACCCAGTACTTC.

This clonotype was recorded a few times. The chain links TRBV19 to TRBJ2-1; D possibly corresponds to TRBD2 (6 bases). The V gene's germline CDR1 is LNHDA and CDR2 SQIVND (reference sequence). The CDR3 has 17 residues. Trimming pared 5 bases from V and 0 bases from J, leaving 17 bases between. The CDR3 loop reads CASSVLLAVRSYNEQFF. Written as DNA, the CDR3 is TGTGCCAGTAGTGTGTTATTAGCGGTCCGCTCCTACAATGAGCAGTTCTTC.

This clonotype was found a few times. The V gene is TRBV4-1, the J gene TRBJ2-1; TRBD2 matches 10 bases. Trimming removed 4 bases from V and 6 bases from J; junction bases left unmatched: 12. Per germline, CDR1 MGHRA and CDR2 YSYEKL. The CDR3 runs to 17 residues. CDR3 bases: TGCGCCAGCAGCCGTAACTTACTAGCGGGACTTAGCAATGAGCAGTTCTTC. Residues: CASSRNLLAGLSNEQFF.

The table lists this clonotype with a few counts. The chain combines TRBV28 with TRBJ1-5; D is uncertain. Germline loops: CDR1 MDHEN, CDR2 SYDVKM. This CDR3 spans 14 amino acids. V was clipped by 6 bases and J by 0 bases, with 9 bases between them. CDR3 loop: CASRFLYSNQPQHF. The CDR3 DNA reads as TGTGCCAGCAGGTTTCTATATAGCAATCAGCCCCAGCATTTT.

This clonotype has just one count. The chain couples TRBV2 to TRBJ2-7; D perhaps matches TRBD2 (6 bases). The CDR3 is made up of 12 amino acids. With 4 bases removed from V and 5 bases from J, the gap between germline ends came to 9 bases. CDR1 is SNHLY and CDR2 is FYNNEI in the germline V gene. In DNA, the CDR3 is TGTGCCAGCAGTGTATGGGAGGACGAGCAGTACGTC. It translates to CASSVWEDEQYV.

This clonotype was observed a handful of times. The chain joins TRBV20-1 to TRBJ1-2, with 7 bases fitting TRBD1. The V segment lost 0 bases and the J segment 5 bases; nucleotides outside the gene matches: 3. CDR1 and CDR2 from the germline V gene are DFQATT and SNEGSKA (reference sequence). This CDR3 contains 13 residues. The CDR3: CSARDGTAYGYTF. CDR3 sequence (DNA): TGCAGTGCTAGAGACGGGACAGCATATGGCTACACCTTC.

V gene TRBV20-1 combines with J gene TRBJ2-1; 16 nucleotides align to TRBD2. Trimming took 5 bases from V and 8 from J; bases not matched to a gene: 6. The CDR3 is 15 residues long. Germline CDR1 is DFQATT and CDR2 is SNEGSKA (reference sequence). For the CDR3, the DNA is TGCAGTGCTGGGACTAGCGGGGGGGCTCTGGATGAGCAGTTCTTC. Translated, it gives CSAGTSGGALDEQFF.

The chain recombines TRBV12-3 or TRBV12-4 with TRBJ1-5; D unresolved. There are 15 residues in the CDR3. V was shortened by 2 bases and J by 2 bases, with 10 bases between the two germline ends. CDR3 bases: TGTGCCAGCAGTTTATTCGGGAACGGCAATCAGCCCCAGCATTTT. Translating gives CASSLFGNGNQPQHF.

This clonotype showed up just a few times. The rearrangement uses TRBV14 and TRBJ2-1; 8 bases line up with TRBD2. The CDR3 has 17 amino acids. The V and J ends lost 0 bases and 6 bases, in that order; junction bases with no gene match: 10. The germline gives CDR1 SGHDN, CDR2 FVKESK. In DNA, the CDR3 is TGTGCCAGCAGCCAAGATCTTCGAGCGGGAGTCCCCAATGAGCAGTTCTTC. Protein sequence: CASSQDLRAGVPNEQFF. Full variable domain (remainder filled in from reference TRBV14 and TRBJ2-1): EAGVTQFPSHSVIEKGQTVTLRCDPISGHDNLYWYRRVMGKEIKFLLHFVKESKQDESGMPNNRFLAERTGGTYSTLKVQPAELEDSGVYFCASSQDLRAGVPNEQFFGPGTRLTVL.

The chain joins TRBV5-1 to TRBJ2-4; D possibly matches TRBD1 or TRBD2 (5 bases each). CDR1 SGHRS and CDR2 YFSETQ come from the germline V gene. The CDR3 is made up of 15 amino acids. V was clipped by 1 base and J by 8 bases, with 16 bases between them. CDR3 amino acids: CASSLSGTKGDIQYF. In nucleotides, the CDR3 is TGCGCCAGCAGCTTGTCCGGGACGAAGGGAGACATTCAGTACTTC.

The rearrangement links TRBV2 to TRBJ1-1, with 7 bases that match TRBD1. This CDR3 is built from 13 residues. Germline-derived CDR1 and CDR2 are SNHLY and FYNNEI. The junction had 5 bases not matched to a gene; V was cut back by 10 bases and J by 0 bases. The CDR3 region has the DNA TGTGCCACTGCACAGGGGATGAACACTGAAGCTTTCTTT. It codes for CATAQGMNTEAFF. The full variable domain, its missing parts supplied by reference TRBV2 and TRBJ1-1, is EPEVTQTPSHQVTQMGQEVILRCVPISNHLYFYWYRQILGQKVEFLVSFYNNEISEKSEIFDDQFSVERPDGSNFTLKIRSTKLEDSAMYFCATAQGMNTEAFFGQGTRLTVV.